This entry lists 5 T cell receptor beta chains sequenced from one sample in a study of naive and memory T cell subsets. Four PCR rounds used nested alpha and beta constant region primers plus the SP2 primer. TCRdb reprocessed the UMI-ligation and nested PCR reads via MiXCR and lists one record per CDR3 protein. The table has 25,000 to 30,000 distinct CDR3 sequences, around 5.3% seen once. An oligonucleotide containing a UMI was ligated to the 3' end of TCR cDNA. Sequencing was done on a sample of blood. All receptors come from an adult in good health.

This clonotype occurred many times. The chain couples TRBV7-9 to TRBJ2-7, with D tentatively TRBD2 (6 bases). Germline CDR1 reads SEHNR; CDR2 reads FQNEAQ (reference sequence). The CDR3 consists of 14 residues. With 1 base removed from V and 4 bases from J, the gap between germline ends came to 11 bases. CDR3 nucleotide sequence: TGTGCCAGCAGCTTAGTCGGGACTTCATACGAGCAGTACTTC. This translates into CASSLVGTSYEQYF.

The sample holds many counts of this clonotype. The chain combines TRBV29-1 with TRBJ2-3, with D possibly TRBD2 on 5 matching bases. The CDR3 consists of 15 residues. The V gene lost 0 bases and the J gene lost 2 bases, with 12 bases spanning the gap. Germline CDR1 SQVTM, CDR2 ANQGSEA. The CDR3 loop reads CSVEDRLPSTDTQYF. In DNA form, the CDR3 reads TGCAGCGTTGAAGATCGACTACCCTCCACAGATACGCAGTATTTT.

This clonotype was observed at least ten times. This sequence joins TRBV9 and TRBJ1-4; D not certain. There are 14 residues in the CDR3. CDR1 is SGDLS and CDR2 is YYNGEE in the germline V gene. Trimming left V 0 bases short and J 7 bases short, with 10 bases between. The CDR3 protein is CASSVEDLAEKLFF. The CDR3 DNA is TGTGCCAGCAGCGTAGAGGACCTGGCTGAAAAACTGTTTTTT.

This clonotype showed up many times. This sequence joins TRBV2 and TRBJ1-5; TRBD1 matches at 7 bases. V was pared by 2 bases and J by 0 bases, with 10 bases of the junction left unmatched. Germline V CDR1 and CDR2: SNHLY, FYNNEI. The CDR3 contains 18 residues. CDR3 protein: CASSESGQVLYSNQPQHF. CDR3 bases: TGTGCCAGCAGTGAAAGCGGACAGGTCTTATATAGCAATCAGCCCCAGCATTTT.

This clonotype was detected a few times. This chain links TRBV20-1 with TRBJ2-1, with TRBD2 matching over 12 bases. V lost 3 bases and J lost 7; bases outside the gene matches: 10. Germline-derived CDR1 and CDR2 are DFQATT and SNEGSKA (reference sequence). CDR3 length equals 16 residues. CDR3: CSASKLAGGRLNEQFF. The DNA of the CDR3 is TGCAGTGCTAGCAAACTAGCGGGAGGCCGTCTGAATGAGCAGTTCTTC.